This entry describes one TCR beta chain. As yet, its antigen is unknown. RNA in amounts of about 0.5 to 1 ug was reverse transcribed with random hexamers. Amplification of TCR beta CDR3 was carried out by immunoSEQ multiplex PCR, which covered 54 Vbeta and 13 Jbeta segments. In TCRdb, the immunoSEQ multiplex PCR reads were re-called with MiXCR into one record per CDR3 protein. The sample records some 200,000 distinct CDR3 sequences, about 95% being singletons. TEMRA cells were FACS-enriched, while CD8+ and CD4+ T cells were negatively isolated. This sample was included in a study of CD8 T cells in Susac syndrome. Study outcomes and limitations: It was acknowledged in the study that its TCR sequencing and HLA analysis involved a relatively small number of individuals.

Germline loops: CDR1 GTSNPN, CDR2 SVGIG (reference sequence). The CDR3 has 13 residues. J lost 5 bases, V lost 1 base, and 4 bases had no gene match. This rearrangement joins TRBV30 to TRBJ1-1, with 7 bases matching TRBD1. The clonotype was recovered from a human donor with multiple sclerosis. The sample comprised CD4+ T cells from PBMCs. As DNA, the CDR3 is TGTGCCTGGAGTGCAGGGGGAGGTACTGAAGCTTTCTTT. Its translation: CAWSAGGGTEAFF.